The text below deals with one T cell receptor beta chain. J lost 4 bases, V lost 1 base, and 4 bases had no gene match. The CDR3 totals 15 residues. Germline CDR1 is SGDLS and CDR2 is YYNGEE. This sample is drawn from a study of T cell responses to AZD1222 COVID-19 vaccine. Libraries were prepared by immunoSEQ multiplex PCR; TCRdb keeps only in-frame clonotypes and omits some of them. The data contain roughly 100,000 clones, 90% of them seen just once; the ten biggest clones take up 7% to 9%. This receptor was taken from an adult who received the AZD1222 COVID-19 vaccine. The rearrangement links TRBV9 to TRBJ1-4; 7 positions match TRBD1. The sequencing here drew on peripheral blood, taken 28 days after the second AZD1222 dose. The CDR3 bases are TGTGCCAGCAGCGTATACGACAGGGTTAATGAAAAACTGTTTTTT. Its translation: CASSVYDRVNEKLFF.